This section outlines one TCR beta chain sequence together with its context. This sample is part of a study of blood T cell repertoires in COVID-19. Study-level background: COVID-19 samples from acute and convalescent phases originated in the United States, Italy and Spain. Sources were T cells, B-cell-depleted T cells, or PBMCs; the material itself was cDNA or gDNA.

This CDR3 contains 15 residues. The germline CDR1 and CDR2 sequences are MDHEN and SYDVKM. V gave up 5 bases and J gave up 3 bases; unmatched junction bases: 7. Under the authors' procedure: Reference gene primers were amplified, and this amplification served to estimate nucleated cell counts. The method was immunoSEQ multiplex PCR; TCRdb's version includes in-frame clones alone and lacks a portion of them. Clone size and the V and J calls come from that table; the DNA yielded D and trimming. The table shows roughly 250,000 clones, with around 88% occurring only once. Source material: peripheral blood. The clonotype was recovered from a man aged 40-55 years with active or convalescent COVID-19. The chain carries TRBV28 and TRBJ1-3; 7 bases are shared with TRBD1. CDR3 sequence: CASSPAGTDGNTIYF. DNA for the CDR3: TGTGCCAGCAGTCCCGCCGGGACAGATGGAAACACCATATATTTT.